The present entry profiles one T cell receptor (beta chain) with its context. Its antigen is undetermined. One end of the junction varies from germline; a read error may be responsible. This sample stems from a study of CD8+CD57+ T cells in acquired aplastic anemia. The overall study: Recorded DNA amounts for sorted CD4+ and CD8+ cells had an average of approximately 3.2 ug. Study-level points and caveats: Found in both controls and patients were approximately 30 CD8+ CDR3 sequences.

CD8+CD57+ cell expansion had been shown by flow cytometry in patients chosen for sequencing. Blood came from patients not yet given any therapy. The use of genomic DNA as template underpinned the TCR beta VDJ and CDR3 profiling. Each CDR3 protein gets one entry after TCRdb re-called the reads with MiXCR. The repertoire has some 200,000 distinct CDR3 sequences, approximately 60% of them found once; the top ten carry roughly 53%. The sequenced sample was sorted CD4+, CD8+, or CD8+CD57+ T cells (not recorded which) from PBMCs. This clonotype originated in a human donor with aplastic anemia.

The CDR3 DNA sequence: TGTGCCAGCAGTCGACAGGATGGCACTGAAGCTTTATTT. It is translated as CASSRQDGTEALF. The rearrangement uses TRBV2 and TRBJ1-1, with D perhaps TRBD1 (6 bases). Germline CDR1 and CDR2: SNHLY and FYNNEI. The CDR3 is 13 amino acids.